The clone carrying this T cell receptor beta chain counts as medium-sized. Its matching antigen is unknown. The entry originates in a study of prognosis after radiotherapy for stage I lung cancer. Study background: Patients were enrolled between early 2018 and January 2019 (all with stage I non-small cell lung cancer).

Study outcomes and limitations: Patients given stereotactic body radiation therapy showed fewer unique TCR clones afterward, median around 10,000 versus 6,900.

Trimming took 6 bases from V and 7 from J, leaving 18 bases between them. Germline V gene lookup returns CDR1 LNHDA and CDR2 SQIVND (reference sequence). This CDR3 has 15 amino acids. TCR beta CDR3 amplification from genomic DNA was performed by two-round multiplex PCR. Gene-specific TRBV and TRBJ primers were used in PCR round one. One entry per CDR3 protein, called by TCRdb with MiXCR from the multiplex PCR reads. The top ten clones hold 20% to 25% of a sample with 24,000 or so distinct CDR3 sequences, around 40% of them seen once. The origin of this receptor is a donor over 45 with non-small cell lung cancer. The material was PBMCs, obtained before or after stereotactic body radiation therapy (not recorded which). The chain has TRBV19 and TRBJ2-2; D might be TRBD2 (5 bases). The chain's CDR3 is CASRNSRRNHGELFF. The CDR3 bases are TGTGCCAGTAGAAATTCGAGGAGGAATCACGGGGAGCTGTTTTTT.